This T cell receptor (beta chain) was retrieved from a study of technical replicates of blood from a few donors. Sequencing was performed with immunoSEQ multiplex PCR; in TCRdb, only in-frame clones are kept and a portion is missing. The sample carries about 56,000 clones, roughly 96% recorded once. The CDR3 sequence is 16 residues long. V lost 6 bases to trimming and J lost 4 bases; unmatched junction nucleotides: 12. The V gene's germline CDR1 is SEHNR and CDR2 FQNEAQ (reference sequence). V gene TRBV7-9 combines with J gene TRBJ1-1; 9 bases map to TRBD1. The clonotype comes from a human donor in good health. Some clones in this sample may be carry-over from other donors' samples. The sample taken for sequencing was PBMCs. This chain's CDR3 is CASRPGQGRQGTEAFF. The CDR3 nucleotides are TGTGCCAGCAGACCGGGACAGGGAAGGCAAGGCACTGAAGCTTTCTTT.